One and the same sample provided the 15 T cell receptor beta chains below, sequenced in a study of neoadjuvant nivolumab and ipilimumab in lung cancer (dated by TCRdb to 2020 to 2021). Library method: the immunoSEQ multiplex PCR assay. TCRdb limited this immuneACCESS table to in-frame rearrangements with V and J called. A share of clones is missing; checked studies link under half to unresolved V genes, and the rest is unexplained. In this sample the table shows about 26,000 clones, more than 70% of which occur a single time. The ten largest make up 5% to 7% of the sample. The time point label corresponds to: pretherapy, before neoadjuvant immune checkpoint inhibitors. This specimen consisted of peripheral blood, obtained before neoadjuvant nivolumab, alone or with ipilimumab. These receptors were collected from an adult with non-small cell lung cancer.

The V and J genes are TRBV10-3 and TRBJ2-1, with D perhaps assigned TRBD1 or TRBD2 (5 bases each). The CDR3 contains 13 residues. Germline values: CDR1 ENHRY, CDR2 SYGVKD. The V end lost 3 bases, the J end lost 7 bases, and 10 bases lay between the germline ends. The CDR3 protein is CAISDRELNEQFF. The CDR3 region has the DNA TGTGCCATCAGTGACAGGGAGTTGAATGAGCAGTTCTTC.

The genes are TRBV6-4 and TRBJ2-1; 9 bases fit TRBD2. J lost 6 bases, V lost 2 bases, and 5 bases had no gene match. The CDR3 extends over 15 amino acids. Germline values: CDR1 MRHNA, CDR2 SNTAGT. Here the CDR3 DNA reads TGTGCCAGCAGTGACGAGGCTAGCGGGGTCAATGAGCAGTTCTTC. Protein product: CASSDEASGVNEQFF.

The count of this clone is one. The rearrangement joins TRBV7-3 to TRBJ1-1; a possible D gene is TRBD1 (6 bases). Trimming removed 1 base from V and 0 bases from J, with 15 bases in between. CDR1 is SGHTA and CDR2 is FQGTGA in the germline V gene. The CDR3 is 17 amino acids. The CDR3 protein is CASSLRAGRGMNTEAFF. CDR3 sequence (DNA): TGTGCCAGCAGCTTAAGGGCAGGAAGGGGGATGAACACTGAAGCTTTCTTT.

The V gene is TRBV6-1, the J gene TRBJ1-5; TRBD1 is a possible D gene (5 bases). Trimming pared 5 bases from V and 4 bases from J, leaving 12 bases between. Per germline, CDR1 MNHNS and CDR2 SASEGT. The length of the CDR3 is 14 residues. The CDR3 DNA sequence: TGTGCCAGCAGTTATACGGGGGGTAATCAGCCCCAGCATTTT. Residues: CASSYTGGNQPQHF.

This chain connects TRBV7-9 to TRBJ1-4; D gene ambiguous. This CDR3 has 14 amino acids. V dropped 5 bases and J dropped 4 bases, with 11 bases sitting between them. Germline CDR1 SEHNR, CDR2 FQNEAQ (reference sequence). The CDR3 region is CASSPDGYNEKLFF. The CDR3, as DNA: TGTGCCAGCAGCCCGGACGGCTATAATGAAAAACTGTTTTTT.

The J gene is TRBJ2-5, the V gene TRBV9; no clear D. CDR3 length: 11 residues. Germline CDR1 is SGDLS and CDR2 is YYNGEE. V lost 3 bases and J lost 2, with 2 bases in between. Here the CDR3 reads CASSAQETQYF. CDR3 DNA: TGTGCCAGCAGCGCACAAGAGACCCAGTACTTC.

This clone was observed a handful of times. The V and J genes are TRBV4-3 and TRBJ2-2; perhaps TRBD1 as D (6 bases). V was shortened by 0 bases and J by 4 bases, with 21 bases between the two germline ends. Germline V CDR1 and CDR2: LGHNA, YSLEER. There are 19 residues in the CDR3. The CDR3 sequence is CASSQEIFRGPVSTGELFF. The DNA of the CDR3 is TGCGCCAGCAGCCAAGAAATCTTCAGGGGACCCGTGAGCACCGGGGAGCTGTTTTTT.

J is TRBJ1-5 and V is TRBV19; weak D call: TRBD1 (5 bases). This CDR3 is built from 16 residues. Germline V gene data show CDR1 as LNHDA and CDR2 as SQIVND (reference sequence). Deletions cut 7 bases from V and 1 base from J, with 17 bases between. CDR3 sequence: CASNPKSGQSNQPQHF. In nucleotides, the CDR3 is TGTGCCAGTAACCCTAAGTCGGGGCAGAGCAATCAGCCCCAGCATTTT.

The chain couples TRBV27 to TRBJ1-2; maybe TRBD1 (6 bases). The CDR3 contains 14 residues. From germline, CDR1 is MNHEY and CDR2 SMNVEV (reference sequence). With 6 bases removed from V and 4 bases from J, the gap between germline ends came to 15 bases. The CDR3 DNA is TGTGCCAGCAGCCCTTTCACAGGGATCTATGGCTACACCTTC. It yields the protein CASSPFTGIYGYTF.

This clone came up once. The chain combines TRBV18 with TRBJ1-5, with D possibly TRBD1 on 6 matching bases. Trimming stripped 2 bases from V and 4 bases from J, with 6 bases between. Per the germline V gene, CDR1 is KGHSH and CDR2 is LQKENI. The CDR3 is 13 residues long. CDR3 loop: CASSPTGNQPQHF. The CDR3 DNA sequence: TGTGCCAGCTCACCAACAGGGAATCAGCCCCAGCATTTT.

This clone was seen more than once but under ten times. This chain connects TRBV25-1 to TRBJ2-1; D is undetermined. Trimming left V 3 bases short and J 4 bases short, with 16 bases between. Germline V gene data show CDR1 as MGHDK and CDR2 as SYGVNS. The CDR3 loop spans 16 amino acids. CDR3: CASSDLISEQYNEQFF. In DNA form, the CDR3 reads TGTGCCAGCAGTGATCTTATCTCGGAACAGTACAATGAGCAGTTCTTC.

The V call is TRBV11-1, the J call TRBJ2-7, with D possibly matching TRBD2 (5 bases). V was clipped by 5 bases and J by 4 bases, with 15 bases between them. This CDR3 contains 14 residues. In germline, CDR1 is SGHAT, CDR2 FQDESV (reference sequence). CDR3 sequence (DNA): TGTGCCAGCAGCCCGGCCGGGGTAAGGTACGAGCAGTACTTC. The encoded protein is CASSPAGVRYEQYF.

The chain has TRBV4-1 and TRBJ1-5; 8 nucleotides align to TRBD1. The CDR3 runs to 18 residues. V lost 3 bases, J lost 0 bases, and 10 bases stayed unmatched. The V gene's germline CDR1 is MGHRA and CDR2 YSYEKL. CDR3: CASSHAWGQAISNQPQHF. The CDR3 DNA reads TGCGCCAGCAGCCATGCATGGGGACAGGCGATTAGCAATCAGCCCCAGCATTTT.

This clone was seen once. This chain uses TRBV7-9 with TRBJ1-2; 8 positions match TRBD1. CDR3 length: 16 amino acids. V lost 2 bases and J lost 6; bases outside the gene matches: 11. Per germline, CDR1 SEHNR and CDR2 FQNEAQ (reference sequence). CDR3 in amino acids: CASSLLASDRGDGYTF. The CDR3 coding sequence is TGTGCCAGCAGCTTACTGGCCTCCGACAGGGGTGATGGCTACACCTTC.

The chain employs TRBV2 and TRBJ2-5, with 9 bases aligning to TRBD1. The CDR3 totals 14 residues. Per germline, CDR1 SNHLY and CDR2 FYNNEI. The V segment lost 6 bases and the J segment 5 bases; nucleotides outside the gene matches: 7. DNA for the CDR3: TGTGCCAGCAGGGCCGGGACAGGGTGGGAGACCCAGTACTTC. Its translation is CASRAGTGWETQYF.